The TCR beta chain described here comes from a study of T and B cells in COVID-19 patients. TRB was amplified from about 260-540 ng of blood genomic DNA. Multiplex PCR with BIOMED2 TRB-A/B primer pools amplified TRB rearrangements. TCRdb ran MiXCR on the multiplex PCR reads and lists one entry per CDR3 protein. In the table there are 20,000 or so distinct CDR3 sequences, 25% to 35% of which are singletons. This clonotype was seen more than once but under ten times. After removal of 5 bases from V and 5 bases from J, the junction contained 7 bases not matched to a gene. Germline V gene sequence: CDR1 SEHNR, CDR2 FQNEAQ (reference sequence). The CDR3 runs to 14 residues.

This sequence joins TRBV7-9 and TRBJ2-5; 8 bases fit TRBD1. Source material: blood. This receptor was taken from a human donor who had recovered from COVID-19. This CDR3 reads CASSPRTGTETQYF. DNA for the CDR3: TGTGCCAGCAGCCCGAGGACAGGGACGGAGACCCAGTACTTC.